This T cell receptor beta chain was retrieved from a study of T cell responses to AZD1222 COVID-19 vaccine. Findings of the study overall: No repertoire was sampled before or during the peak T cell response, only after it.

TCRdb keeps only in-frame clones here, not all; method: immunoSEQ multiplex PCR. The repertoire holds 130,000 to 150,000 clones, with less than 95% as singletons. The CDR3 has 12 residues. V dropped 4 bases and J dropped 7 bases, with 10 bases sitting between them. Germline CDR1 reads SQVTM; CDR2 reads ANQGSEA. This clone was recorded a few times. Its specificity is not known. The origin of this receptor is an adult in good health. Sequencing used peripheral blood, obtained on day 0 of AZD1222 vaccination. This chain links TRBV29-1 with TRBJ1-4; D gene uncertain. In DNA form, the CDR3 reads TGCAGCGTTGCGGGCAGGACTGAAAAACTGTTTTTT. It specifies CSVAGRTEKLFF. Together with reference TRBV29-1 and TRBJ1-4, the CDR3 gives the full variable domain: SAVISQKPSRDICQRGTSLTIQCQVDSQVTMMFWYRQQPGQSLTLIATANQGSEATYESGFVIDKFPISRPNLTFSTLTVSNMSPEDSSIYLCSVAGRTEKLFFGSGTQLSVL.